This entry lists 3 T cell receptor beta chains sequenced from one sample in a study of T cells in Graves' hyperthyroidism and ophthalmopathy. Amplification of TCR beta CDR3 regions used RNA as the template. Researchers ran a first-round RT-PCR on the TCR CDR3 using the HTBI primer set. From the multiplex PCR reads, TCRdb called clonotypes with MiXCR, one entry per CDR3 protein. Of some 490,000 distinct CDR3 sequences in the sample, 16% were seen once. Sequencing was performed on blood. Receptor source: a woman in her thirties with Graves' ophthalmopathy.

This clonotype has a count of ten or more. This chain links TRBV20-1 with TRBJ2-7; D not certain. From germline, CDR1 is DFQATT and CDR2 SNEGSKA (reference sequence). The CDR3 contains 16 residues. V lost 3 bases and J lost 3, with 21 bases in between. This CDR3 reads CSASAAGRAVGYEQYF. Written as DNA, the CDR3 is TGCAGTGCTAGTGCTGCAGGCCGCGCGGTCGGCTACGAGCAGTACTTC.

The J gene is TRBJ2-7, the V gene TRBV20-1; TRBD2 aligns across 11 bases. The germline gives CDR1 DFQATT, CDR2 SNEGSKA (reference sequence). The CDR3 has 18 amino acids. The V gene end was trimmed by 3 bases and the J gene end by 0 bases; junction bases not matched to a gene: 13. Here the CDR3 reads CSARGGGTSGFHSYEQYF. CDR3 DNA sequence: TGCAGTGCTAGGGGGGGGGGGACTAGCGGATTTCACTCCTACGAGCAGTACTTC.

This clonotype was counted a few times. The CDR3 DNA is TGTGCCAGCAGCAGAACAGGGGTGACCGATGAGCAGTTCTTC. Its translation: CASSRTGVTDEQFF. V usage is TRBV9 and J usage is TRBJ2-1; TRBD1 agrees at 7 bases. With V trimmed by 4 bases and J by 8 bases, 9 bases remained unmatched. This CDR3 spans 14 amino acids. Germline values: CDR1 SGDLS, CDR2 YYNGEE.